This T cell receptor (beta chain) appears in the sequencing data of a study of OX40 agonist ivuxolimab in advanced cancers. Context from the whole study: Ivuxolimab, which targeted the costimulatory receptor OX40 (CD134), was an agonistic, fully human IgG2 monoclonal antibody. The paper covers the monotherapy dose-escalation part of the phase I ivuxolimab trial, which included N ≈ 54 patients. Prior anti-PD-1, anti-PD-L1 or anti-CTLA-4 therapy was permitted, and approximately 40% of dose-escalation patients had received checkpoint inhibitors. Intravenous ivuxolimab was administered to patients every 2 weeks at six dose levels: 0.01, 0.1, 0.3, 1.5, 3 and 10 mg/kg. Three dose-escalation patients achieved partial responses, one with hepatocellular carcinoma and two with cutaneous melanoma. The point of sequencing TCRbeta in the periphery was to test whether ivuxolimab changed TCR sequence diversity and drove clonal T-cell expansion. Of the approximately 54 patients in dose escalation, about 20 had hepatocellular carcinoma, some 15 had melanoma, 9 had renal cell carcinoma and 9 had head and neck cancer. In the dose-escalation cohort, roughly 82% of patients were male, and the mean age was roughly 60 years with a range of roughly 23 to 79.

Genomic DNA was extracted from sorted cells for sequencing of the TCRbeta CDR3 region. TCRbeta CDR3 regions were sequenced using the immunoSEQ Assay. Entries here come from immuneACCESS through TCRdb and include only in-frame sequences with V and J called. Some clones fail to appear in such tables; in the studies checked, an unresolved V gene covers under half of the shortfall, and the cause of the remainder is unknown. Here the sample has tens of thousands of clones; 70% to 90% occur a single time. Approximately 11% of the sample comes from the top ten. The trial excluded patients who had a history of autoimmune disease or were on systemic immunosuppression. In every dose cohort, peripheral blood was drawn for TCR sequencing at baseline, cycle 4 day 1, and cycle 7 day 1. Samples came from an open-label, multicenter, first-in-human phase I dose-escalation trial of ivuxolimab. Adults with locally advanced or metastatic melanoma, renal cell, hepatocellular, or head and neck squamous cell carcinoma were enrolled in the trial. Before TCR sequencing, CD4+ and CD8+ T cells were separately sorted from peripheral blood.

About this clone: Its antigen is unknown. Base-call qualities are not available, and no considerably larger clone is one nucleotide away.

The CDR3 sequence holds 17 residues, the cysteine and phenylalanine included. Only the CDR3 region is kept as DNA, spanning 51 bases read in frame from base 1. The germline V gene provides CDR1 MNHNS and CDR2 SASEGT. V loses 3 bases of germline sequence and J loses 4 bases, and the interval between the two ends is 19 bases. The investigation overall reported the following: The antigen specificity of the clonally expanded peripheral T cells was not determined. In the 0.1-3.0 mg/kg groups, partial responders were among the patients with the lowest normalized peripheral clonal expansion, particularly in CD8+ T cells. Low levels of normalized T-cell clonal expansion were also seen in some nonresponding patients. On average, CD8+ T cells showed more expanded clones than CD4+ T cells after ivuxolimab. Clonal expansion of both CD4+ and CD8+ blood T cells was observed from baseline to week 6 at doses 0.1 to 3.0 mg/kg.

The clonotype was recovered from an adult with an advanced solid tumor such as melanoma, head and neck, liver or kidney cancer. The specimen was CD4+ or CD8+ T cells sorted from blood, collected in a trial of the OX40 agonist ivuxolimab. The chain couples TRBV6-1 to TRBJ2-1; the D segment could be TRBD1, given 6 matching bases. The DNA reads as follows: TGTGCCAGCAGTGACGTAGGACACAGGGTGGAGTACAATGAGCAGTTCTTC. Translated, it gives CASSDVGHRVEYNEQFF.